The clone carrying this T cell receptor (beta chain) was seen at least ten times. The CDR3 extends over 13 amino acids. The V and J ends lost 0 bases and 5 bases respectively, with 7 bases between them. Germline lookup yields CDR1 MNHEY and CDR2 SMNVEV (reference sequence). Template material for amplifying TCR beta CDR3 regions consisted of RNA transcripts. Primed by the HTBI set, a first-round RT-PCR was run on the TCR CDR3. TCRdb reprocessed the multiplex PCR reads with MiXCR, giving one entry per CDR3 protein. The sample records about 350,000 distinct CDR3 sequences, 17% being singletons. The data stem from a study of T cells in Graves' hyperthyroidism and ophthalmopathy. Reasons for excluding patients were uncontrolled infection, other autoimmune disease, pregnancy or lactation.

This chain uses TRBV27 with TRBJ1-1; D uncertain. Sequenced sample: blood. This sequence was found in a woman in her 30s with Graves' hyperthyroidism that later progressed to Graves' ophthalmopathy. CDR3 nucleotide sequence: TGTGCCAGCAGTTTATCCCCCACAACTGAAGCTTTCTTT. This encodes CASSLSPTTEAFF.